The T cell receptor (beta chain) under discussion was sequenced for a study of T cell changes during pregnancy in multiple sclerosis. The table came from immunoSEQ multiplex PCR; TCRdb's copy has only in-frame clones and leaves some out. The sample contains 40,000 to 60,000 clones, 90% of which appear only once. V lost 6 bases to trimming and J lost 1 base, with 7 bases between them. Germline CDR1 and CDR2: SQVTM and ANQGSEA. The CDR3 length is 12 residues. The source material was peripheral blood, sampled in the first trimester of pregnancy. The TCR comes from a female donor in good health, enrolled as a control in a pregnancy study. The chain links TRBV29-1 to TRBJ1-3; D unresolved. The CDR3 DNA sequence: TGCAGCGTCCGGGTATCTGGAAACACCATATATTTT. Translation gives CSVRVSGNTIYF.